The 11 T cell receptor beta chains given below trace back to one sample, sequenced in a study of cytomegalovirus exposure and HLA in healthy donors. PCR employed 60 Vbeta and 13 Jbeta primers. Method: immunoSEQ multiplex PCR; TCRdb's copy keeps in-frame clones and lacks some. In all, the sample yields 200,000 to 250,000 clones. The sample comprised PBMCs. The receptors stem from a girl aged 2 to 10 in good health and CMV-seropositive.

The rearrangement links TRBV2 to TRBJ2-5, with 9 bases lining up with TRBD1. Germline V lookup: CDR1 SNHLY, CDR2 FYNNEI. V was clipped by 6 bases and J by 1 base; unmatched bases: 3. The CDR3 covers 14 residues. The CDR3 nucleotides are TGTGCCAGCAGCTTGGACAGGGGCCAAGAGACCCAGTACTTC. This translates into CASSLDRGQETQYF.

The chain joins TRBV30 to TRBJ2-1, with unresolved D. This CDR3 spans 12 amino acids. Per germline, CDR1 GTSNPN and CDR2 SVGIG (reference sequence). With 6 bases removed from V and 5 bases from J, the gap between germline ends came to 11 bases. The CDR3 here is CACSKLNNEQFF. CDR3 DNA sequence: TGTGCCTGTTCCAAACTAAACAATGAGCAGTTCTTC.

V gene TRBV6-5 combines with J gene TRBJ2-4; D might be TRBD2 (6 bases). The CDR3 consists of 13 residues. Germline CDR1 reads MNHEY; CDR2 reads SVGAGI. Trimming stripped 3 bases from V and 10 bases from J, with 13 bases between. The CDR3 DNA reads TGTGCCAGCAGTTATAGCGGTAACAAAATTCAGTACTTC. Encoded protein: CASSYSGNKIQYF.

The rearrangement links TRBV7-6 to TRBJ2-2; D is possibly TRBD1 (5 bases). This CDR3 region has 14 residues. CDR1 is SGHVS, CDR2 FNYEAQ, per germline. V was pared by 5 bases and J by 7 bases, with 14 bases between. The DNA for the CDR3 is TGTGCCAGCAGCCTGACAGTCCCGGGCGGGGAGCTGTTTTTT. It yields the protein CASSLTVPGGELFF.

The V gene is TRBV9, the J gene TRBJ2-7; 8 bases fit TRBD1. V gave up 7 bases and J gave up 3 bases; unmatched junction bases: 9. The CDR3 spans 14 residues. Germline lookup yields CDR1 SGDLS and CDR2 YYNGEE. This CDR3 reads CASGPKTGDYEQYF. In DNA, the CDR3 is TGTGCCAGCGGACCTAAGACAGGGGACTACGAGCAGTACTTC. The full variable domain, completed using reference TRBV9 and TRBJ2-7, is DSGVTQTPKHLITATGQRVTLRCSPRSGDLSVYWYQQSLDQGLQFLIQYYNGEERAKGNILERFSAQQFPDLHSELNLSSLELGDSALYFCASGPKTGDYEQYFGPGTRLTVT.

The V gene is TRBV7-2, the J gene TRBJ1-1; 7 bases align to TRBD1. V lost 7 bases and J lost 6; bases outside the gene matches: 5. Germline V gene data show CDR1 as SGHTA and CDR2 as FQGNSA. The CDR3 runs 12 residues. CDR3 bases: TGTGCCAGCAATATACAGGGGTCTGAAGCTTTCTTT. It specifies CASNIQGSEAFF.

J is TRBJ2-3 and V is TRBV14; 7 bases align to TRBD2. CDR3 size: 17 residues. Germline-derived CDR1 and CDR2 are SGHDN and FVKESK. Losses at the gene ends were 3 bases for V and 2 bases for J; bases not matched to a gene: 11. The CDR3 loop is CASSHYGGSRDTDTQYF. The CDR3, as DNA: TGTGCCAGCAGCCATTATGGCGGGAGTAGGGACACAGATACGCAGTATTTT.

The chain combines TRBV18 with TRBJ1-5; D is perhaps TRBD1 (6 bases). V lost 2 bases and J 6 bases, leaving 8 bases between the germline ends. The CDR3 runs to 13 residues. Germline CDR1 and CDR2: KGHSH and LQKENI. The CDR3 sequence is CASSPGGGQPQHF. The CDR3 nucleotides read TGTGCCAGCTCACCAGGGGGCGGTCAGCCCCAGCATTTT.

The J gene is TRBJ2-3, the V gene TRBV30; 14 positions agree with TRBD2. From germline, CDR1 is GTSNPN and CDR2 SVGIG (reference sequence). With V trimmed by 2 bases and J by 3 bases, 13 bases remained unmatched. This CDR3 spans 19 amino acids. Written as DNA, the CDR3 is TGTGCCTGGAGTAGTTCGACTAGCGGGAGGGCCCGCTTGACAGATACGCAGTATTTT. As protein: CAWSSSTSGRARLTDTQYF.

V gene TRBV7-9 combines with J gene TRBJ2-5; a weak D match, TRBD1 (5 bases). The DNA end is a closer match to TRBJ2-7, so the J assignment may be wrong. Per germline, CDR1 SEHNR and CDR2 FQNEAQ (reference sequence). The CDR3 consists of 15 residues. The CDR3 reads CASSLGRAEGHEQYF. The CDR3 DNA is TGTGCCAGCAGCTTAGGCAGGGCCGAAGGGCACGAGCAGTACTTC.

The chain has TRBV4-1 and TRBJ2-6; D gene ambiguous. This CDR3 has 14 residues. The germline V gene has CDR1 MGHRA and CDR2 YSYEKL. Trimming removed 2 bases from V and 2 bases from J, with 4 bases in between. The CDR3 region has the DNA TGCGCCAGCAGCCAAAGCACTGGGGCCAACGTCCTGACTTTC. Translating it yields CASSQSTGANVLTF.